One sample yielded the 20 T cell receptor beta chains listed below, sequenced in a study of T cell changes during pregnancy in multiple sclerosis. Produced via immunoSEQ multiplex PCR; TCRdb's table is partial and in-frame only. In the table there are under 95,000 clones, 90% to 95% of which are singletons. Sequences were derived from peripheral blood, sampled after pregnancy. These TCRs come from a female donor in good health, enrolled as a control in a pregnancy study.

The chain couples TRBV7-2 to TRBJ1-5, with D possibly being TRBD1 (6 bases). V gave up 7 bases and J gave up 5 bases, with 12 bases separating them. The CDR3 runs to 13 residues. Germline CDR1 SGHTA, CDR2 FQGNSA. CDR3: CASTLDSYQPQHF. In DNA form, the CDR3 reads TGTGCCAGCACCCTGGACAGTTATCAGCCCCAGCATTTT. Full variable domain (outside the CDR3, taken from reference TRBV7-2 and TRBJ1-5): GAGVSQSPSNKVTEKGKDVELRCDPISGHTALYWYRQSLGQGLEFLIYFQGNSAPDKSGLPSDRFSAERTGGSVSTLTIQRTQQEDSAVYLCASTLDSYQPQHFGDGTRLSIL.

The chain recombines TRBV7-8 with TRBJ2-1, with 7 bases matching TRBD2. Germline trimming cut 3 bases from V and 6 bases from J; bases unmatched to any gene: 5. The germline CDR1 and CDR2 sequences are SGHVS and FQNEAQ. The CDR3 spans 14 residues. CDR3 sequence: CASSFSGRGNEQFF. The DNA of the CDR3 is TGTGCCAGCAGCTTTTCAGGGAGGGGCAATGAGCAGTTCTTC.

This sequence joins TRBV5-5 and TRBJ1-1; 8 positions match TRBD1. This CDR3 spans 15 amino acids. The germline gives CDR1 SGHKS, CDR2 YYEKEE (reference sequence). The V gene end was trimmed by 1 base and the J gene end by 3 bases; junction bases not matched to a gene: 5. DNA for the CDR3: TGTGCCAGCAGCTTGTTGGACAGGGTGTACACTGAAGCTTTCTTT. Protein: CASSLLDRVYTEAFF.

The chain links TRBV11-3 to TRBJ2-3, with TRBD1 as a possible D gene (6 bases). Germline CDR1 and CDR2: SGHNT and YENEEA. V lost 5 bases, J lost 6 bases, and 18 bases lay in between. The CDR3 sequence is 15 residues long. The CDR3, as DNA: TGTGCCAGCAGCCTCACAGGGTGGGACGGGGATACGCAGTATTTT. Translation: CASSLTGWDGDTQYF.

The chain uses TRBV5-1 and TRBJ1-5, with TRBD1 identical over 8 bases. V was pared by 4 bases and J by 4 bases, with 4 bases of the junction left unmatched. CDR3 length: 14 residues. Germline CDR1 and CDR2: SGHRS and YFSETQ. CDR3 sequence (DNA): TGCGCCAGCAGCACCGGGACAGGAAATCAGCCCCAGCATTTT. Translating gives CASSTGTGNQPQHF.

The rearrangement links TRBV6-5 to TRBJ1-2, with TRBD1 identical over 9 bases. The CDR3 is 14 amino acids. The ends lost 6 bases at V and 8 bases at J; junction bases unmatched: 10. Per the germline V gene, CDR1 is MNHEY and CDR2 is SVGAGI. The CDR3 loop reads CASRWGQGIGGYTF. The DNA of the CDR3 is TGTGCCAGCAGGTGGGGACAGGGAATAGGAGGCTACACCTTC.

This chain links TRBV6-5 with TRBJ1-2; no clear D. Germline-derived CDR1 and CDR2 are MNHEY and SVGAGI. Deletions cut 6 bases from V and 7 bases from J, with 12 bases between. CDR3 length: 12 amino acids. The CDR3 region is CASSQTESGYTF. In DNA form, the CDR3 reads TGTGCCAGCAGCCAAACAGAAAGTGGCTACACCTTC.

The rearrangement uses TRBV6-1 and TRBJ1-5; D uncertain. Germline V CDR1 and CDR2: MNHNS, SASEGT. Trimming shortened V by 2 bases and J by 2 bases, and 13 bases separated the two germline ends. CDR3 length: 16 residues. The CDR3 DNA reads as TGTGCCAGCAGTGAAATGAGGCGGGTCGGCAATCAGCCCCAGCATTTT. The encoded protein is CASSEMRRVGNQPQHF.

The chain links TRBV30 to TRBJ1-2; D unresolved. The CDR3 consists of 13 residues. V was trimmed by 5 bases and J by 5 bases, leaving 15 bases between them. The germline V gene has CDR1 GTSNPN and CDR2 SVGIG (reference sequence). CDR3 in amino acids: CAWAHSYQYGYTF. For the CDR3, the DNA is TGTGCCTGGGCCCATTCCTATCAATATGGCTACACCTTC.

The table lists this clone with a count of one. The genes are TRBV7-2 and TRBJ1-2; TRBD1 aligns across 10 bases. The CDR3 consists of 14 residues. CDR1 is SGHTA and CDR2 is FQGNSA in the germline V gene. Unmatched junction bases numbered 5, after V lost 4 bases and J lost 6 bases. The CDR3 sequence: CASSYLGTGDGYTF. In DNA form, the CDR3 reads TGTGCCAGCAGCTACCTCGGGACAGGGGATGGCTACACCTTC. Combining the CDR3 with reference TRBV7-2 and TRBJ1-2 gives the whole variable domain GAGVSQSPSNKVTEKGKDVELRCDPISGHTALYWYRQSLGQGLEFLIYFQGNSAPDKSGLPSDRFSAERTGGSVSTLTIQRTQQEDSAVYLCASSYLGTGDGYTFGSGTRLTVV.

Note on this clone: In the same sample, other DNA sequences code for this CDR3. The chain is built from TRBV28 and TRBJ1-6, with D possibly being TRBD1 (5 bases). The length of the CDR3 is 15 residues. CDR1 is MDHEN and CDR2 is SYDVKM in the germline V gene. The ends were cut back, 6 bases at V and 3 bases at J, with 12 bases in the middle. The CDR3 DNA reads TGTGCCAGCAGCTCTTCCGGGGGCTATAATTCACCCCTCCACTTT. Translating it yields CASSSSGGYNSPLHF. Variable domain in full (rest from reference TRBV28 and TRBJ1-6): DVKVTQSSRYLVKRTGEKVFLECVQDMDHENMFWYRQDPGLGLRLIYFSYDVKMKEKGDIPEGYSVSREKKERFSLILESASTNQTSMYLCASSSSGGYNSPLHFGNGTRLTVT.

This rearrangement joins TRBV14 to TRBJ2-3; 8 bases map to TRBD2. Unmatched junction bases numbered 5, after V lost 1 base and J lost 11 bases. This CDR3 comprises 13 residues. The germline CDR1 and CDR2 sequences are SGHDN and FVKESK. This chain's CDR3 is CASSQVMAGGQYF. CDR3 bases: TGTGCCAGCAGCCAAGTAATGGCGGGGGGGCAGTATTTT.

The sample holds one count of this clone. The sample carries other DNA sequences with the same CDR3. The V gene is TRBV7-2, the J gene TRBJ2-1; 8 bases fit TRBD2. This CDR3 contains 16 residues. Germline loops: CDR1 SGHTA, CDR2 FQGNSA. J gave up 2 bases and V 1 base, and 4 bases lay outside the gene matches. The CDR3 protein is CASSLGGGGPYNEQFF. CDR3 bases: TGTGCCAGCAGCTTAGGAGGCGGGGGGCCCTACAATGAGCAGTTCTTC.

J is TRBJ2-2 and V is TRBV7-6, with a possible D match to TRBD2 (6 bases). Germline assignment: CDR1 SGHVS and CDR2 FNYEAQ. CDR3 length equals 14 residues. V was trimmed by 6 bases and J by 6 bases, leaving 14 bases between them. The CDR3 nucleotides read TGTGCCAGCAGGAAAACGGCTAGCGCCGGGGAGCTGTTTTTT. Translated, it gives CASRKTASAGELFF.

The chain is built from TRBV27 and TRBJ1-6; a possible D gene is TRBD1 (6 bases). V shed 4 bases and J shed 10 bases, with 8 bases lying between them. The CDR3 sequence is 12 residues long. Germline CDR1 is MNHEY and CDR2 is SMNVEV (reference sequence). CDR3 amino acids: CASSYRASPLHF. CDR3 nucleotide sequence: TGTGCCAGCAGTTACAGGGCCTCACCCCTCCACTTT.

V gene TRBV4-1 combines with J gene TRBJ2-7, with a tentative D call TRBD2 (6 bases). This CDR3 contains 17 residues. CDR1 and CDR2 (germline): MGHRA, YSYEKL. Trimming took 0 bases from V and 4 from J, leaving 19 bases between them. CDR3 region: CASSQEGTSGSDYEQYF. The CDR3 nucleotides are TGCGCCAGCAGCCAAGAGGGGACCTCCGGGAGTGATTACGAGCAGTACTTC.

This chain uses TRBV7-2 with TRBJ1-5; 7 positions agree with TRBD1. The length of the CDR3 is 15 residues. V trimming: 4 bases; J trimming: 7 bases; junction bases outside the gene matches: 10. The germline gives CDR1 SGHTA, CDR2 FQGNSA. CDR3 in amino acids: CASSYQEGAQQPQHF. In DNA form, the CDR3 reads TGTGCCAGCAGCTATCAGGAGGGGGCGCAACAGCCCCAGCATTTT.

This rearrangement joins TRBV15 to TRBJ1-5, with D perhaps matching TRBD1 (5 bases). V was clipped by 1 base and J by 4 bases, with 11 bases between them. Germline-derived CDR1 and CDR2 are LNHNV and YYDKDF (reference sequence). The CDR3 consists of 15 residues. The CDR3 nucleotides are TGTGCCACCAGCAGAGTGCAGGGCCAAAATCAGCCCCAGCATTTT. Its translation is CATSRVQGQNQPQHF.

DNA for the CDR3: TGTGCCAGCTCCGGACAGGGAAGTAACTATGGCTACACCTTC. This codes for CASSGQGSNYGYTF. The chain combines TRBV18 with TRBJ1-2, with TRBD1 matching over 8 bases. V dropped 6 bases and J dropped 1; count of bases not matched to a gene: 4. The V gene's germline CDR1 is KGHSH and CDR2 LQKENI. The CDR3 length is 14 residues.

The rearrangement uses TRBV11-2 and TRBJ1-1; D is ambiguous. CDR3 length: 14 residues. Looked up from germline, CDR1 is SGHAT and CDR2 is FQNNGV. Trimming took off 5 bases at V and 4 bases at J, with 14 bases between the two ends. The CDR3 sequence is CASSRDVRGTEAFF. In nucleotides, the CDR3 is TGTGCCAGCAGCCGTGACGTTCGGGGCACTGAAGCTTTCTTT.